This note documents a single T cell receptor beta chain sequence. The sample originates from a study of blood T cell repertoires in COVID-19. Turning to the study itself: The United States, Italy and Spain provided the acute and convalescent COVID-19 samples.

As originally analysed: The authors estimated nucleated cell counts from reference gene primer amplification. Only in-frame clones appear in the TCRdb table, and some are missing; sequencing was by immunoSEQ multiplex PCR. V, J and clone size are taken as reported in that table, and D and trimming were inferred from the DNA itself. This repertoire shows a few hundred thousand clones, about 90% found once; its top ten account for 1.5% to 2%. Sequencing input: PBMCs or T cells enriched from blood (not recorded which). The TCR sequence derives from a young woman with acute COVID-19.

CDR3 nucleotide sequence: TGCGCCAGCAGCTCTAGCCACCTCACAGATACGCAGTATTTT. Its protein is CASSSSHLTDTQYF. The chain carries TRBV10-2 and TRBJ2-3; D is perhaps TRBD2 (5 bases). Germline lookup yields CDR1 WSHSY and CDR2 SAAADI. This CDR3 spans 14 amino acids. V was clipped by 6 bases and J by 2 bases, with 12 bases between them.